The source of this T cell receptor beta chain is a study of long-term antiretroviral therapy in people with HIV. Of note for this clone: The antigen is unknown.

At least one PBMC sample before ART and at least two after were required. Whole-study findings and limits: Clones showing expansion before ART dominated the repertoire at all time points.

The CDR3 is 14 residues long. Germline assignment: CDR1 SGHNT and CDR2 YYREEE (reference sequence). Trimming cost V 3 bases and J 9 bases; bases outside gene matches: 7. Survey level was the resolution at which the v3.0 immunoSEQ assay ran. The assay was immunoSEQ multiplex PCR, and TCRdb's table has in-frame clones only and misses some. The sample contains some 20,000 clones, around nine tenths of which appear only once. The chain uses TRBV5-4 and TRBJ2-1; 9 bases agree with TRBD1. The material sequenced was unsorted PBMCs, taken roughly 4.2 years before starting antiretroviral therapy. The receptor was isolated from a woman in her 30s with HIV. The CDR3 DNA reads TGTGCCAGCAGCTATTCCGGGACAGGGACTGAGCAGTTCTTC. Protein product: CASSYSGTGTEQFF.